This TCR beta chain was found in a study of post-analysis software for immune sequencing data. Overall study context: Included among the disease courses, which were recorded for the cohort, were relapsing-remitting, secondary progressive and progressive-relapsing multiple sclerosis. Broader study findings: When compared against controls, multiple sclerosis patients showed significantly lower normalized Chao1 diversity. Analysis by F measure revealed that same-batch samples clustered strongly together. About five TRBV segments were more frequent in patients than controls; TRBV5-6, TRBV5-1 and TRBV20-1 belonged to this group.

The germline V gene has CDR1 SGHTA and CDR2 FQGNSA. V dropped 1 base and J dropped 0 bases, with 6 bases sitting between them. CDR3 length: 14 residues. The TCR beta cDNA libraries carried unique molecular identifiers. With roughly 1 to 11 million T cells as the source, 500,000 to 650,000 cDNA molecules resulted. One entry per CDR3 protein results from TCRdb running MiXCR on the PCR reads. The sample consists of fewer than 850,000 distinct CDR3 sequences, roughly 27% of them appearing once. This clonotype was detected many times. Its target is not known. This TCR derives from a girl aged 10 to 17 with multiple sclerosis. Sequences were obtained from blood. This chain uses TRBV7-2 with TRBJ1-1; possibly TRBD1 for D (5 bases). CDR3 in amino acids: CASSLGQLNTEAFF. CDR3 nucleotide sequence: TGTGCCAGCAGCTTAGGACAGTTGAACACTGAAGCTTTCTTT.